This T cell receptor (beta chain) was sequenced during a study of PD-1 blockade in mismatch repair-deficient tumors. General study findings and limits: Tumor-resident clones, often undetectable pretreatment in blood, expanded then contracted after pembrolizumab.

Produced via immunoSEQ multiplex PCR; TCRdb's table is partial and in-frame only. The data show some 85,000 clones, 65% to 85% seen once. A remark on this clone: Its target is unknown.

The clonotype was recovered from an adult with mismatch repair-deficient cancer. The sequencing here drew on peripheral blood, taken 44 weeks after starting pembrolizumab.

CDR3 bases: TGTGCCAGCTCACCAACTGGCGACTCCTACGAGCAGTACTTC. Its translation: CASSPTGDSYEQYF. V gene TRBV18 combines with J gene TRBJ2-7; no definite D call. Looked up from germline, CDR1 is KGHSH and CDR2 is LQKENI. With 2 bases removed from V and 0 bases from J, the gap between germline ends came to 8 bases. The CDR3 sequence is 14 residues long.